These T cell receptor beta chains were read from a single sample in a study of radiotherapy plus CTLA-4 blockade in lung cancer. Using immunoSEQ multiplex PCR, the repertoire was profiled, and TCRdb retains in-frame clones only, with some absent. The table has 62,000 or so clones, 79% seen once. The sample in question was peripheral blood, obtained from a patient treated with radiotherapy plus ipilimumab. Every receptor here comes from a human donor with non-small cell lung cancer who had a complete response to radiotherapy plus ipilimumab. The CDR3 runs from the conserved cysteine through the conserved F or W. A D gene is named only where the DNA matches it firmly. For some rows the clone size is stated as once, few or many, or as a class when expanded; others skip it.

TGTGCCAGCAGCCGGGACACCCAAGAGACCCAGTACTTC,CASSRDTQETQYF,13,NA,TRBV7-9,once,TRBJ2-5
TGCGCCAGCAGCCAAACAAGGACGGGACTTACCTACGAGCAGTACTTC,CASSQTRTGLTYEQYF,16,NA,TRBV4-3,once,TRBJ2-7
TGTGCCAGCAGCTTAGGTATGGGCTCTGGGGCCAACGTCCTGACTTTC,CASSLGMGSGANVLTF,16,NA,TRBV5-5,NA,TRBJ2-6
TGTGCCAGTAGTATGCCGGGACAGGGCTTATATGGCTACACCTTC,CASSMPGQGLYGYTF,15,TRBD1,TRBV19,NA,TRBJ1-2
TGTGCCAGCTCACCAAGGGGGACAACAGATACGCAGTATTTT,CASSPRGTTDTQYF,14,NA,TRBV18,NA,TRBJ2-3
TGTGCCAGCTTTCCCCGGGCGAGAGGGGGCCTGAACACTGAAGCTTTCTTT,CASFPRARGGLNTEAFF,17,TRBD1,TRBV19,NA,TRBJ1-1
TGCAGCGTATCCCGGGACAGGGGACCCCGGCGCGGGGAGCTGTTTTTT,CSVSRDRGPRRGELFF,16,TRBD1,TRBV29-1,once,TRBJ2-2
TGTGCCAGCAGTTACTTGGCACGACCCATGAACACTGAAGCTTTCTTT,CASSYLARPMNTEAFF,16,NA,TRBV6-5,NA,TRBJ1-1
TGTGCCAGTAGTTCACGGGAAAGCGAGCAGTTCTTC,CASSSRESEQFF,12,NA,TRBV19,NA,TRBJ2-1
TGTGCCAGCCAAGGGACAAATCAGCCCCAGCATTTT,CASQGTNQPQHF,12,NA,TRBV6-1,NA,TRBJ1-5
TGTGCCAGTAGTATAGTGGGGGGCGGCTTCCAGGCCCAGCATTTT,CASSIVGGGFQAQHF,15,NA,TRBV19,NA,TRBJ1-5
TGTGCCAGCAGCCTTACCGGGACAGTGAACACTGAAGCTTTCTTT,CASSLTGTVNTEAFF,15,TRBD1,TRBV7-6,once,TRBJ1-1
TGTGCCAGCAGCTTGGTCGGGGAGGGGATCACAGATACGCAGTATTTT,CASSLVGEGITDTQYF,16,TRBD2,TRBV5-6,NA,TRBJ2-3
TGTGCCAGTAGTATTTATCCCGGGGGAAGAAACTATGGCTACACCTTC,CASSIYPGGRNYGYTF,16,NA,TRBV19,few,TRBJ1-2
TGTGCCAGCAGTGAAAGTCGACAGTCCTATGGCTACACCTTC,CASSESRQSYGYTF,14,NA,TRBV2,NA,TRBJ1-2
TGCGCCAGCTCCCGGACAGGGGCTGCGAACACTGAAGCTTTCTTT,CASSRTGAANTEAFF,15,TRBD1,TRBV5-1,NA,TRBJ1-1
TGCGCCAGCAGCTTCGCCGGCCTGGAGACCCAGTACTTC,CASSFAGLETQYF,13,NA,TRBV5-1,NA,TRBJ2-5
TGTGCCAGCAGCCTCAGTTTCGTCAGCTCCTACAATGAGCAGTTCTTC,CASSLSFVSSYNEQFF,16,NA,TRBV5-6,NA,TRBJ2-1
TGTGCCAGTAGTCCCCCGGTGTGGGACAGGGGGCGAGAGGGCTACACCTTC,CASSPPVWDRGREGYTF,17,TRBD1,TRBV19,NA,TRBJ1-2
TGCGCCAGCAGCCAAGATAGGGCAGCGGCGGGGTCCGAGCAGTACTTC,CASSQDRAAAGSEQYF,16,NA,TRBV4-3,NA,TRBJ2-7
TGCGCCAGCAGCCAACGACAGAAACAAGAGACCCAGTACTTC,CASSQRQKQETQYF,14,NA,TRBV5-1,NA,TRBJ2-5
TGTGCCAGCATGCCTGAGGACAGGAACACTGAAGCTTTCTTT,CASMPEDRNTEAFF,14,NA,TRBV6-5,NA,TRBJ1-1
TGTGCCAGCAGCGTCTTCGAGAATAGCGGGGGGGCCCGAGATACGCAGTATTTT,CASSVFENSGGARDTQYF,18,TRBD2,TRBV9,once,TRBJ2-3
TGCAGCGTTCAGGGAGATGGCACTGAAGCTTTCTTT,CSVQGDGTEAFF,12,NA,TRBV29-1,large,TRBJ1-1
TGCGCCAGCAGTGAGTCGTCCAGGGCGGCCACTGAAGCTTTCTTT,CASSESSRAATEAFF,15,NA,TRBV10-1,NA,TRBJ1-1
TGTGCCAGCAGCATGAGGGTGTTGACTGAAGCTTTCTTT,CASSMRVLTEAFF,13,NA,TRBV7-2,NA,TRBJ1-1